This record covers a single T cell receptor beta chain. There is no known antigen for this receptor. The input lacks base qualities; no much larger clone sits a single base away. The CDR3 measures 15 amino acids from cysteine to phenylalanine. The CDR3 DNA has 45 bases and is translated from base 1. CDR1 and CDR2 are read off the germline V gene as SGHTA and FQGNSA. V and J are truncated by 4 bases and 3 bases respectively, leaving an intervening sequence of 13 bases. This specimen belongs to a study of blood T cell repertoires in COVID-19 (dated by TCRdb to 2020 to 2021). About the full investigation: Collaborator samples came from the United States, Italy and Spain and covered acute and convalescent phases of COVID-19. The material from the prospective study consisted of cDNA or gDNA derived from T cells, B-cell-depleted T cells, or PBMCs. Subjects who had been exposed to COVID-19, were actively infected with it, or had recovered from it provided the deeply sampled blood TCRbeta repertoires that made up the dataset. A freely available public database, intended as a resource for researchers studying the immune response to SARS-CoV-2, is where the repertoires were released. Samples were obtained from the ongoing ImmuneRACE study (first 160 participants) and from 1,254 subjects provided by 6 global collaborators. Sample metadata almost always included a de-identified subject ID, COVID-19 status, age in years and sex. Where HLA class I and class II types were available, the types were taken from metadata supplied by the sample provider, not from assay-based typing.

TCRbeta CDR3 regions were amplified from genomic DNA using the immunoSEQ Assay, a bias-controlled multiplex PCR. The paper's processing steps were these. The number of nucleated cells in each sample was estimated from the amplification of reference gene primers within the assay. To quantify the absolute abundance of each unique TCRbeta CDR3 rearrangement, sequence reads were collapsed and filtered. For each sample, productive Simpson clonality was calculated as the square root of Simpson's diversity index across productive rearrangements. TCRdb retrieved this table from immuneACCESS and kept in-frame rearrangements only. Not all clones are present; in checked studies, unresolved V genes account for under half, and no reason is known for the remainder. Clone size and V and J calls were adopted from that table, with D and trimming inferred from the DNA. In this sample the table shows tens of thousands of clones, more than 75% of which occur a single time. The ten most abundant clones make up around 6.9% of the sample.

Collaborating institutions collected whole blood in K2EDTA tubes following their own protocols. For TCRbeta analysis, collaborators shipped samples as frozen whole blood, isolated PBMCs, or DNA extracted from either of those sample types. Here is what the overall study found, with its caveats: The quantity of clinical and demographic metadata differed by source and by participant and was supplied without curation.

Sequencing input: peripheral blood. The clonotype comes from a man in his 60s with active or convalescent COVID-19. The chain links TRBV7-2 with TRBJ1-5; TRBD1 could be the D gene, as 6 bases match. The sequenced DNA is TGTGCCAGCAGCTCTGACAGGCCCTCCAATCAGCCCCAGCATTTT. It translates as CASSSDRPSNQPQHF.